A selection of T cell receptor beta chains follows, all from one sample in a study of T cell responses to AZD1222 COVID-19 vaccine. This table comes from immunoSEQ multiplex PCR, and its TCRdb copy is limited to in-frame clones, with some not included. The sample lists 90,000 to 100,000 clones; roughly 89% were seen once. Specimen: peripheral blood, collected on day 0 of AZD1222 vaccination. The receptors come from an adult in good health. Both conserved end residues are part of each CDR3. The D gene is left open where the match is weak. Clone size is stated in some rows and not others, as once, few, many or a class when expanded.

cdr3_nt	cdr3_aa	d_call	clone_size	v_call	j_call
TGTGCCAGCGGAATACAGGGGGCAACTGAAGCTTTCTTT	CASGIQGATEAFF	TRBD1	-	TRBV5-5	TRBJ1-1
TGCGCCAGCAGCCTACAGGGGGGGACAGGCTACACCTTC	CASSLQGGTGYTF	TRBD1	-	TRBV5-1	TRBJ1-2
TGTGCCAGCAGCACCTCAGGGGTCGGGACTGAAGCTTTCTTT	CASSTSGVGTEAFF	-	once	TRBV7-8	TRBJ1-1
TGTGCCAGCAGCTTAGGCCCCGAGTTCGGGGCCTCTGGGGCCAACGTCCTGACTTTC	CASSLGPEFGASGANVLTF	-	-	TRBV7-2	TRBJ2-6
TGTGCCAGCAGCGTAGCCTTGAACACTGAAGCTTTCTTT	CASSVALNTEAFF	-	-	TRBV9	TRBJ1-1
TGTGCCAGCAGCGAAAGCGGGGGGGCGTCCTACGAGCAGTACTTC	CASSESGGASYEQYF	TRBD2	-	TRBV9	TRBJ2-7
TGTGCCAGCAGCTTAGCCTTCAGTCGCCCAAACCAGCCTGGAAACACCATATATTTT	CASSLAFSRPNQPGNTIYF	-	-	TRBV7-6	TRBJ1-3
TGTGCCAGCAGTTACTCGGCCATTGGGCCGGGGTATGGCTACACCTTC	CASSYSAIGPGYGYTF	-	-	TRBV6-5	TRBJ1-2
TGTGCCAGCAGTTTATCGGGACAGGACGGGGCCACCGGGGAGCTGTTTTTT	CASSLSGQDGATGELFF	TRBD1	few	TRBV27	TRBJ2-2
TGTGCCAGCAGTTATTCAGCCGAGTTCGCGGAGCTGTTTTTT	CASSYSAEFAELFF	-	once	TRBV6-2/TRBV6-3	TRBJ2-2
TGTGCCAGCAGTTTAATGTCCACCGGGGAGCTGTTTTTT	CASSLMSTGELFF	-	-	TRBV12-3/TRBV12-4	TRBJ2-2
TGTGCCAGCCGCCGGGACCGAGCTAACTATGGCTACACCTTC	CASRRDRANYGYTF	-	-	TRBV6-5	TRBJ1-2
TGTGCCAGCAGCTTATCCCAGGGCGTCGCGTTCGAAAAACTGTTTTTT	CASSLSQGVAFEKLFF	-	-	TRBV7-9	TRBJ1-4
TGTGCCAGCAGTTACCGTTCAGGGGGAGGGGACACCACAGATACGCAGTATTTT	CASSYRSGGGDTTDTQYF	-	-	TRBV6-2/TRBV6-3	TRBJ2-3
TGTGCCAGCAGCTTGGTTTATTTCGACAGATCCAAAGAGACCCAGTACTTC	CASSLVYFDRSKETQYF	-	-	TRBV5-6	TRBJ2-5
TGTGCCAGCAGCTTATTCGGGTCGGATTTCGATGAGCAGTTCTTC	CASSLFGSDFDEQFF	-	-	TRBV11-2	TRBJ2-1